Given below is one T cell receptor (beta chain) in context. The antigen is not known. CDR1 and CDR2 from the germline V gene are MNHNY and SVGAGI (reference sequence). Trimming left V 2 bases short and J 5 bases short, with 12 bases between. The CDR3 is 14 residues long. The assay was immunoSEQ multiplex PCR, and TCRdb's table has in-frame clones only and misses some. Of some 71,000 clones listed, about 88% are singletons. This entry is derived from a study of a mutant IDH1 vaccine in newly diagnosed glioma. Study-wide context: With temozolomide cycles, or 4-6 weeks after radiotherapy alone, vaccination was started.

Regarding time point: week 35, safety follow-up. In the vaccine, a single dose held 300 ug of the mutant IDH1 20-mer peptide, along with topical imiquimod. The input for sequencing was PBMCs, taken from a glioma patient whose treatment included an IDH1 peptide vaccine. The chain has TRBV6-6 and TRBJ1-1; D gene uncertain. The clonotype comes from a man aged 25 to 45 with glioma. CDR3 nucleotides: TGTGCCAGCAGTTACGGGTCGGTTTCGACTGAAGCTTTCTTT. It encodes CASSYGSVSTEAFF.